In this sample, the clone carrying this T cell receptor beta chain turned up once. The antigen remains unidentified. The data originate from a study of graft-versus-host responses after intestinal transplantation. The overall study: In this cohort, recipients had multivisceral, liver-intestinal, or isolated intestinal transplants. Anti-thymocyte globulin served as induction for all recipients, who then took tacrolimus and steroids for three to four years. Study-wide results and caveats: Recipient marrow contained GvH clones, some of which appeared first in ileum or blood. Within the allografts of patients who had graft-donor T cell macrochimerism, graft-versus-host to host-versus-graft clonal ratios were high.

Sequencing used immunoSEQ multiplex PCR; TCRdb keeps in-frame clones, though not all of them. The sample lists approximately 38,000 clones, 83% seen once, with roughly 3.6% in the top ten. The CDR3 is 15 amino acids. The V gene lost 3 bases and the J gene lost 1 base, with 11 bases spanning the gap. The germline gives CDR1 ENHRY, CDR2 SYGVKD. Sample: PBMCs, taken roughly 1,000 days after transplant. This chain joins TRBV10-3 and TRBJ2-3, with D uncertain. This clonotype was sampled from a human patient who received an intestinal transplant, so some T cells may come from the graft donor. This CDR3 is CAISEDRPGTDTQYF. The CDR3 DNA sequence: TGTGCCATCAGTGAAGACCGACCCGGCACAGATACGCAGTATTTT.